This TCR beta chain stems from a study of shared clonotypes between healthy human individuals. Using approximately 200 ng DNA, approximately 30,000 T cell genomes, the sorted-subset replicate PCRs were run. Some clones are missing from TCRdb's copy, which holds only in-frame ones; the method was immunoSEQ multiplex PCR. The sample yields 2 million to 2.5 million clones, 85% to 95% seen once. Whole-study findings and limits: Naive CD4 clonotypes overlapped across a few donors at approximately 5.5%. Clonotype sharing among donors was expected to depend on sequencing depth.

As for this clone: What it binds is not known.

Looked up from germline, CDR1 is MGHDK and CDR2 is SYGVNS. V dropped 8 bases and J dropped 6; count of bases not matched to a gene: 7. This CDR3 is built from 14 residues. The chain is built from TRBV25-1 and TRBJ2-1, with 10 bases matching TRBD2. The clonotype originates from a man aged 18 to 29 in good health. Some clones in this sample may be carry-over from other donors' samples. Source material: naive CD4+ T cells from PBMCs. Sample subset: CD45RA+ positively selected. The CDR3 DNA sequence: TGTGCCAGCGGCGGACTAGCGGAAATCAATGAGCAGTTCTTC. Its translation: CASGGLAEINEQFF.